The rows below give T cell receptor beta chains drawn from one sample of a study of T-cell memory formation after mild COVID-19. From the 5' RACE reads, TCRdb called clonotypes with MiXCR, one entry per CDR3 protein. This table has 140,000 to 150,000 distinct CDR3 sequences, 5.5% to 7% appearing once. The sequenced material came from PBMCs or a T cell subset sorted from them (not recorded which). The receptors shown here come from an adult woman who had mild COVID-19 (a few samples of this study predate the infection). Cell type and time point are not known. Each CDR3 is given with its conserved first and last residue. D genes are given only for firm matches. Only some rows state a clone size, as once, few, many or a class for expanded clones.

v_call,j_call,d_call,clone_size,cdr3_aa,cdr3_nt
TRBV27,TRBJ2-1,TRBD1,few,CASSQRQGPNEQFF,TGTGCCAGCAGTCAGAGACAGGGGCCCAATGAGCAGTTCTTC
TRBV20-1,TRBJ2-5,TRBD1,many,CSAGDRVNKETQYF,TGCAGTGCTGGGGACAGGGTCAATAAAGAGACCCAGTACTTC
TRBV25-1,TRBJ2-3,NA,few,CASSEVLRGTDTQYF,TGTGCCAGCAGTGAAGTGCTCCGAGGCACAGATACGCAGTATTTT
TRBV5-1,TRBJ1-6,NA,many,CASSLAGQGLSPLHF,TGCGCCAGCAGCTTGGCCGGGCAGGGCTTGTCACCCCTCCACTTT
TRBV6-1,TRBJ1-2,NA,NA,CASYPGDTKNYGYTF,TGTGCCTCCTATCCCGGGGACACAAAGAACTATGGCTACACCTTC
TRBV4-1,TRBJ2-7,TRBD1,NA,CASSQRPGQGRPYEQYF,TGCGCCAGCAGCCAACGACCGGGACAGGGACGCCCCTACGAGCAGTACTTC
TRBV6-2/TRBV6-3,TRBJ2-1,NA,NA,CASNPGTPGADEQFF,TGTGCCAGCAACCCCGGGACGCCAGGGGCGGATGAGCAGTTCTTC
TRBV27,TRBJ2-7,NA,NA,CASSFKASSSYEQYF,TGTGCCAGCAGTTTCAAGGCTAGCAGCTCCTACGAGCAGTACTTC
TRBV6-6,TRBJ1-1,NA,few,CASSATQTGRAFF,TGTGCCAGCAGCGCGACCCAAACAGGGCGGGCTTTCTTT
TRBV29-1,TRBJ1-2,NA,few,CSVEGGFNYGYTF,TGCAGCGTTGAAGGGGGCTTTAACTATGGCTACACCTTC
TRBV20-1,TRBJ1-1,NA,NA,CSVGSEAFF,TGCAGTGTCGGCAGTGAAGCTTTCTTT
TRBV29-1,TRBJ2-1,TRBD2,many,CSVGAAGGIREQFF,TGCAGCGTTGGGGCCGCGGGAGGGATCCGGGAGCAGTTCTTC
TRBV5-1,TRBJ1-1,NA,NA,CASSLSPSIAEAFF,TGCGCCAGCAGCTTGTCTCCCAGCATCGCTGAAGCTTTCTTT
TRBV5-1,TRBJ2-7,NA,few,CASSDGLPTSEQYF,TGCGCCAGCAGCGACGGGCTCCCTACCAGCGAGCAGTACTTC
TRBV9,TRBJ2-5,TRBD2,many,CASSVTTGLAGETQYF,TGTGCCAGCAGCGTTACCACGGGACTAGCGGGAGAGACCCAGTACTTC
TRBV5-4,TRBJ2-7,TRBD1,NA,CASSLVQGGPYEQYF,TGTGCCAGCAGCTTGGTACAGGGGGGCCCCTACGAGCAGTACTTC
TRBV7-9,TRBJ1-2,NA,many,CASSTVDGYGYTF,TGTGCCAGCAGCACAGTGGACGGCTATGGCTACACCTTC
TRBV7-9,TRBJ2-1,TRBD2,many,CASSPRTSVKNEQFF,TGTGCCAGCAGCCCAAGGACTAGCGTAAAGAATGAGCAGTTCTTC
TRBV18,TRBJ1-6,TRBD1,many,CASSPFWDRANSPLHF,TGTGCCAGCTCACCATTTTGGGACAGGGCAAATTCACCCCTCCACTTT
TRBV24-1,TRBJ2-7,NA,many,CATSDFDRSEQYF,TGTGCCACCAGTGATTTTGACAGGAGCGAGCAGTACTTC
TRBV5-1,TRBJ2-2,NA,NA,CASSLPGPGGTGELFF,TGCGCCAGCAGCTTGCCCGGGCCGGGTGGCACCGGGGAGCTGTTTTTT
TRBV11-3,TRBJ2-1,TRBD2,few,CASSLGPQRTSPRFF,TGTGCCAGCAGCTTAGGTCCCCAAAGGACTAGCCCGCGGTTCTTC
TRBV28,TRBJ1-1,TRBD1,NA,CASSPPRTGGTEAFF,TGTGCCAGCAGTCCCCCCCGGACAGGGGGCACTGAAGCTTTCTTT
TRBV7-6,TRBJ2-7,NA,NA,CASSPSALSSYEQYF,TGTGCCAGCAGCCCATCGGCCCTAAGCTCCTACGAGCAGTACTTC
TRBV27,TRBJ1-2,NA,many,CASSLRGGNGYTF,TGTGCCAGCAGTCTCCGAGGCGGCAATGGCTACACCTTC
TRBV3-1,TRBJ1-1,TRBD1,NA,CASSQRGGGETEAFF,TGTGCCAGCAGCCAAAGAGGAGGGGGCGAGACTGAAGCTTTCTTT
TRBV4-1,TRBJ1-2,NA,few,CASSQDLVLRLYGYTF,TGCGCCAGCAGCCAAGATCTGGTCTTAAGACTCTATGGCTACACCTTC
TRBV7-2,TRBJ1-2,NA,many,CASSSETENYGYTF,TGTGCCAGCAGCTCCGAGACGGAGAACTATGGCTACACCTTC
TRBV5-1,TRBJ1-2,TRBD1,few,CASSAGQGSNYGYTF,TGCGCCAGCAGTGCCGGACAGGGATCTAACTATGGCTACACCTTC
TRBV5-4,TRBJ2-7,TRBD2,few,CASSPFGAGGYEQYF,TGTGCCAGCAGCCCCTTCGGTGCGGGAGGCTACGAGCAGTACTTC
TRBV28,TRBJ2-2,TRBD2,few,CASSQTSGRLTGELFF,TGTGCCAGCAGTCAAACTAGCGGGAGACTCACCGGGGAGCTGTTTTTT
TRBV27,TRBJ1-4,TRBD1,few,CASSQLGTGGEKLFF,TGTGCCAGCAGCCAACTCGGGACAGGGGGTGAAAAACTGTTTTTT
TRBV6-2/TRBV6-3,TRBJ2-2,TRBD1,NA,CASNLRQGRGGELFF,TGTGCCAGCAACCTTAGACAGGGACGAGGCGGGGAGCTGTTTTTT
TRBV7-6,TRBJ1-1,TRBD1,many,CASSLGGTGNTEAFF,TGTGCCAGCAGCTTAGGGGGGACAGGGAACACTGAAGCTTTCTTT
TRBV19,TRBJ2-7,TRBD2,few,CASTAASGIREQYF,TGTGCCAGTACGGCGGCTAGCGGGATACGCGAGCAGTACTTC
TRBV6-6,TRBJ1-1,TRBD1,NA,CASSYLRGILNTEAFF,TGTGCCAGCAGTTACCTCAGGGGGATCTTGAACACTGAAGCTTTCTTT
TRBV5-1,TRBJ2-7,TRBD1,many,CASSWDSYEQYF,TGCGCCAGCAGCTGGGACAGCTACGAGCAGTACTTC
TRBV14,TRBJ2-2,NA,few,CASSRGLVNTGELFF,TGTGCCAGCAGCCGGGGACTCGTGAACACCGGGGAGCTGTTTTTT
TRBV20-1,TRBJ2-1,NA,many,CSATPGNNEQFF,TGCAGTGCAACCCCGGGGAACAATGAGCAGTTCTTC
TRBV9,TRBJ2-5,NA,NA,CASSVVSGSQETQYF,TGTGCCAGCAGCGTAGTCTCGGGGTCCCAAGAGACCCAGTACTTC
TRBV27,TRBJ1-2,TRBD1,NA,CASSPRQGGYTF,TGTGCCAGCAGTCCCCGACAGGGTGGCTACACCTTC
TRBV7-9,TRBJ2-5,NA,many,CASSLAAETQYF,TGTGCCAGCAGCTTAGCTGCCGAGACCCAGTACTTC